These 19 T cell receptor beta chains share one sample of origin, sequenced in a study of shared clonotypes between healthy human individuals. Naive CD8 cells lacked CD45RO and underwent positive selection for CCR7, leaving out terminally differentiated effector memory CD45RA+ cells. The assay was immunoSEQ multiplex PCR, and TCRdb's table has in-frame clones only and misses some. The sample holds about 2.2 million clones, 85% to 95% seen once. Material for sequencing was naive CD8+ T cells from PBMCs. The source is a young man in good health. Some clones in this sample may be carry-over from other donors' samples.

This chain links TRBV27 with TRBJ2-3; perhaps TRBD1 as D (5 bases). V lost 5 bases to trimming and J lost 1 base, with 16 bases between them. The CDR3 is 16 amino acids. The germline V gene has CDR1 MNHEY and CDR2 SMNVEV (reference sequence). The CDR3 nucleotides are TGTGCCAGCAGTCCCCTACAGGCCCTTCGCACAGATACGCAGTATTTT. Translation gives CASSPLQALRTDTQYF.

This clone has just one count. This chain connects TRBV7-9 to TRBJ1-5, with D perhaps TRBD1 (5 bases). This CDR3 is 16 amino acids long. In germline, CDR1 is SEHNR, CDR2 FQNEAQ (reference sequence). Trimming removed 1 base from V and 5 bases from J, with 15 bases in between. The CDR3 coding sequence is TGTGCCAGCAGCTTAGGTTATGGGGGTTTGGATCAGCCCCAGCATTTT. Translation: CASSLGYGGLDQPQHF.

The V call is TRBV7-3, the J call TRBJ2-3; 7 bases are a match to TRBD2. V lost 2 bases and J lost 6; bases outside the gene matches: 8. The V gene's germline CDR1 is SGHTA and CDR2 FQGTGA. The CDR3 extends over 15 amino acids. CDR3 in DNA: TGTGCCAGCAGCTTAGGTGGCGGGAGTAGTGATACGCAGTATTTT. It encodes CASSLGGGSSDTQYF. The entire variable domain, with the rest obtained from reference TRBV7-3 and TRBJ2-3, is as follows: GAGVSQTPSNKVTEKGKYVELRCDPISGHTALYWYRQSLGQGPEFLIYFQGTGAADDSGLPNDRFFAVRPEGSVSTLKIQRTERGDSAVYLCASSLGGGSSDTQYFGPGTRLTVL.

The chain recombines TRBV11-2 with TRBJ2-2; D gene uncertain. V lost 1 base and J lost 7, with 16 bases in between. The CDR3 sequence is 16 residues long. CDR1 and CDR2 (germline): SGHAT, FQNNGV. CDR3 coding DNA: TGTGCCAGCAGCTTAGGGGCTCGGGTGAGAGACGGGGAGCTGTTTTTT. This gives the protein CASSLGARVRDGELFF.

V and J are TRBV27 and TRBJ2-1; 7 bases map to TRBD2. Trimming took 0 bases from V and 14 from J; bases not matched to a gene: 16. Germline V lookup: CDR1 MNHEY, CDR2 SMNVEV (reference sequence). The CDR3 is made up of 16 amino acids. CDR3 residues: CASSLSKGTKGFKEFF. In DNA, the CDR3 is TGTGCCAGCAGTTTATCGAAAGGGACTAAAGGGTTTAAGGAGTTCTTC.

The V and J genes are TRBV27 and TRBJ1-2; D ambiguous. Trimming took 4 bases from V and 7 from J, leaving 16 bases between them. There are 14 residues in the CDR3. The germline gives CDR1 MNHEY, CDR2 SMNVEV (reference sequence). This CDR3 reads CASSSNPGRFGYTF. In DNA, the CDR3 is TGTGCCAGCAGTTCTAATCCCGGACGGTTTGGCTACACCTTC.

This clone was seen a single time. V is TRBV4-2 and J is TRBJ2-7; possibly TRBD2 for D (5 bases). CDR3 length: 14 amino acids. Germline values: CDR1 LGHNA, CDR2 YNFKEQ. V dropped 0 bases and J dropped 4 bases, with 10 bases sitting between them. In DNA form, the CDR3 reads TGTGCCAGCAGCCAAGATCGAGGGTATTACGAGCAGTACTTC. It specifies CASSQDRGYYEQYF.

V and J are TRBV7-9 and TRBJ1-5; no firm D call. V was cut by 1 base and J by 7 bases, with 11 bases left in between. The V gene's germline CDR1 is SEHNR and CDR2 FQNEAQ (reference sequence). CDR3 length: 14 residues. For the CDR3, the DNA is TGTGCCAGCAGCTTAGGGACCAGCGACCAGCCCCAGCATTTT. It specifies CASSLGTSDQPQHF.

The chain combines TRBV7-8 with TRBJ2-7, with 7 nucleotides matching TRBD2. There are 15 residues in the CDR3. From germline, CDR1 is SGHVS and CDR2 FQNEAQ. Germline trimming cut 5 bases from V and 1 base from J; bases unmatched to any gene: 8. In DNA, the CDR3 is TGTGCCAGCAGCCCAAGGGAGGGAGTTTCCTACGAGCAGTACTTC. Translated: CASSPREGVSYEQYF.

V usage is TRBV13 and J usage is TRBJ1-4; 9 nucleotides agree with TRBD1. Germline CDR1 is PRHDT and CDR2 is FYEKMQ (reference sequence). The CDR3 sequence is 16 residues long. Trimming at V came to 0 bases and at J to 5 bases, leaving 4 bases not matched to a gene. The CDR3 DNA sequence: TGTGCCAGCAGCTTAGGACAGGGGGCATGGAATGAAAAACTGTTTTTT. This sequence encodes CASSLGQGAWNEKLFF.

V is TRBV29-1 and J is TRBJ2-5, with D uncertain. Gene TRBJ2-7 matches the end of the DNA better, so the J call may be wrong. The CDR3 covers 13 residues. Germline-derived CDR1 and CDR2 are SQVTM and ANQGSEA. The CDR3 protein is CSAESGGSYEQYF. The DNA for the CDR3 is TGCAGCGCCGAATCTGGTGGCTCCTACGAGCAGTACTTC.

The genes are TRBV29-1 and TRBJ2-7; 7 bases fit TRBD2. The CDR3 contains 15 residues. The V and J ends lost 7 bases and 1 base, in that order; junction bases with no gene match: 13. CDR1 and CDR2 (germline): SQVTM, ANQGSEA. The CDR3 loop is CSAPPPAGASYEQYF. CDR3 bases: TGCAGCGCCCCCCCTCCGGCGGGAGCGTCCTACGAGCAGTACTTC.

The V call is TRBV2, the J call TRBJ1-4, with 8 bases identical to TRBD1. The trim removed 5 bases at V and 8 bases at J, leaving 10 bases unmatched. CDR1 SNHLY and CDR2 FYNNEI come from the germline V gene. The CDR3 loop spans 15 amino acids. CDR3 sequence (DNA): TGTGCCAGCAGTTACGACAGGGGTGCAATAGAAAAACTGTTTTTT. Translation gives CASSYDRGAIEKLFF.

V usage is TRBV4-1 and J usage is TRBJ2-1; D ambiguous. This CDR3 region has 13 residues. Per germline, CDR1 MGHRA and CDR2 YSYEKL. Trimming cost V 3 bases and J 3 bases, with 6 bases left between them. The CDR3 DNA reads TGCGCCAGCAGCCAGTTAAGCTACAATGAGCAGTTCTTC. Its protein is CASSQLSYNEQFF.

V is TRBV27 and J is TRBJ2-5; 10 bases are shared with TRBD1. This CDR3 spans 16 amino acids. With V trimmed by 3 bases and J by 9 bases, 13 bases remained unmatched. Looked up from germline, CDR1 is MNHEY and CDR2 is SMNVEV (reference sequence). This CDR3 reads CASSFGTGAPPQAQYF. DNA of the CDR3: TGTGCCAGCAGTTTTGGGACAGGGGCCCCCCCGCAGGCCCAGTACTTC.

The chain is built from TRBV29-1 and TRBJ2-7, with 10 bases matching TRBD2. Unmatched junction bases numbered 3, after V lost 1 base and J lost 3 bases. The germline CDR1 and CDR2 sequences are SQVTM and ANQGSEA. This CDR3 is 14 amino acids long. The CDR3 DNA sequence: TGCAGCGTTGAAGCGGCTAGCGGGAGCTACGAGCAGTACTTC. Encoded protein: CSVEAASGSYEQYF.

The chain combines TRBV6-4 with TRBJ2-1, with 7 nucleotides matching TRBD2. The V gene end was trimmed by 1 base and the J gene end by 8 bases; junction bases not matched to a gene: 8. The CDR3 covers 15 residues. Germline V gives CDR1 MRHNA, CDR2 SNTAGT. CDR3 protein: CASSDLGGRMDEQFF. DNA of the CDR3: TGTGCCAGCAGTGACTTAGGCGGGAGAATGGATGAGCAGTTCTTC.

The chain combines TRBV7-6 with TRBJ2-2, with 11 bases aligning to TRBD2. The germline V gene encodes CDR1 SGHVS and CDR2 FNYEAQ. The ends lost 5 bases at V and 6 bases at J; junction bases unmatched: 11. The CDR3 runs to 17 residues. The CDR3 sequence is CASSPLRLAGISGELFF. CDR3 DNA: TGTGCCAGCAGCCCCTTGAGACTAGCGGGAATCTCCGGGGAGCTGTTTTTT.

This sequence joins TRBV27 and TRBJ2-3; D perhaps matches TRBD2 (6 bases). The V gene lost 5 bases and the J gene lost 0 bases, with 18 bases spanning the gap. CDR3 size: 17 residues. Per the germline V gene, CDR1 is MNHEY and CDR2 is SMNVEV (reference sequence). The CDR3 here is CASSLLEGAVSTDTQYF. As DNA, the CDR3 is TGTGCCAGCAGTCTGCTGGAGGGTGCGGTGAGCACAGATACGCAGTATTTT.